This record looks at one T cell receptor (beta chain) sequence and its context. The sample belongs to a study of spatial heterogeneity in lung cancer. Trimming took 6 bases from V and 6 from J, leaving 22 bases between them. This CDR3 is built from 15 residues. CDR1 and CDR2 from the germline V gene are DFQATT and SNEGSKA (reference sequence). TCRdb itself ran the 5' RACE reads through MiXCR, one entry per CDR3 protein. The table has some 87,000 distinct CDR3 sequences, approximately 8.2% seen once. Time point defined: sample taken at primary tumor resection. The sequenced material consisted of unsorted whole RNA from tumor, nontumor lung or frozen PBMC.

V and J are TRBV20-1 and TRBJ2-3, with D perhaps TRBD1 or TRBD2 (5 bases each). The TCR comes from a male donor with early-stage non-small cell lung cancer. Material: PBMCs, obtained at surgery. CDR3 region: CSASDSLRKRDTQYF. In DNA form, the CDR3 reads TGCAGTGCATCTGACAGTCTCAGGAAGCGGGATACGCAGTATTTT.